Below, 5 T cell receptor beta chains from the same sample are listed, as sequenced in a study of identical twins. TCRdb re-derived calls from the 5' RACE reads in MiXCR, one entry per CDR3 protein. The sample holds around 500,000 distinct CDR3 sequences, approximately 14% seen once. These same records also appear under a second study, on yellow fever vaccine responses in identical twins.

The sample consisted of CD4+ T cells sorted from blood. These receptors were collected from a woman aged 18-29 years in good health.

J is TRBJ2-4 and V is TRBV12-3 or TRBV12-4, with TRBD1 identical over 9 bases. This CDR3 spans 16 amino acids. V lost 4 bases to trimming and J lost 0 bases; unmatched junction nucleotides: 4. As DNA, the CDR3 is TGTGCCAGCAGTTCACAGGGGGCTAGAGCCAAAAACATTCAGTACTTC. Amino acids: CASSSQGARAKNIQYF.

This clonotype was seen many times. This sequence joins TRBV20-1 and TRBJ2-1; TRBD2 aligns across 8 bases. The CDR3 covers 14 residues. Germline CDR1 is DFQATT and CDR2 is SNEGSKA (reference sequence). V lost 2 bases to trimming and J lost 5 bases; unmatched junction nucleotides: 5. The DNA for the CDR3 is TGCAGTGCTAGATCCGCGGGGGGAAACAATGAGCAGTTCTTC. Residues: CSARSAGGNNEQFF.

This clonotype has a handful of counts. The chain couples TRBV18 to TRBJ2-2; perhaps D is TRBD1 or TRBD2 (5 bases each). In germline, CDR1 is KGHSH, CDR2 LQKENI. The CDR3 runs 15 residues. V lost 3 bases and J 7 bases, leaving 15 bases between the germline ends. CDR3 nucleotides: TGTGCCAGCTCACCCACTGAGGGGTACGGCGGGGAGCTGTTTTTT. As protein: CASSPTEGYGGELFF.

V gene TRBV5-1 combines with J gene TRBJ2-7; 7 nucleotides match TRBD1. J gave up 2 bases and V 5 bases, and 10 bases lay outside the gene matches. Germline V gene lookup returns CDR1 SGHRS and CDR2 YFSETQ. This CDR3 is 15 amino acids long. CDR3 sequence reads: CASRKGQDRPYEQYF. CDR3 nucleotides: TGCGCCAGCAGAAAAGGACAGGACCGTCCCTACGAGCAGTACTTC.

This rearrangement joins TRBV12-3 or TRBV12-4 to TRBJ2-5; D is tentatively TRBD1 or TRBD2 (6 bases each). CDR3 length equals 15 residues. The V end lost 2 bases, the J end lost 5 bases, and 15 bases lay between the germline ends. The CDR3 loop reads CASSLRGAVEETQYF. Here the CDR3 DNA reads TGTGCCAGCAGTTTAAGGGGGGCCGTCGAGGAGACCCAGTACTTC.